The sequence of this T cell receptor beta chain was determined in a study of molecular identifiers for immune sequencing clone quantification. The CDR3 is made up of 13 amino acids. The V gene's germline CDR1 is SEHNR and CDR2 FQNEAQ (reference sequence). V dropped 5 bases and J dropped 5 bases, with 13 bases sitting between them. Previously described methods and listed TCR primers produced bulk TCR libraries. Via MiXCR, TCRdb re-called the PCR reads, giving one row per CDR3 protein. The repertoire holds about 640,000 distinct CDR3 sequences, less than 20% seen once, with roughly 0.83% in the top ten. This clonotype has ten or more counts. In the sort, naive CD8 T cells were defined as CD8+CD4-CCR7+CD45RA+.

The sequence was obtained from a human donor in good health. Some libraries in this study had Jurkat cell RNA spiked in. Sequenced material: naive CD8+ T cells from blood, with Jurkat cell RNA spiked in. Subset in this sample: FACS-sorted CD8+CD4-CCR7+CD45RA+ naive T cells. V gene TRBV7-9 combines with J gene TRBJ2-7; no firm D call. This CDR3 is CASSPRLNDEQYF. DNA for the CDR3: TGTGCCAGCAGCCCTCGTCTTAATGACGAGCAGTACTTC.